A selection of T cell receptor beta chains follows, all from one sample in a study of OX40 agonist ivuxolimab in advanced cancers. Sequenced by immunoSEQ multiplex PCR; TCRdb stores in-frame clones only, minus some. The repertoire holds 60,000 or so clones, with 70% to 85% as singletons. The input for sequencing was CD4+ or CD8+ T cells sorted from blood, taken in a trial of the OX40 agonist ivuxolimab. These receptor sequences come from an adult with an advanced solid tumor such as melanoma, head and neck, liver or kidney cancer. Both conserved end residues are part of each CDR3. The D gene is left open where the match is weak. Not all rows give a size; the values are once, few, many and, for expanded clones, a class.

>TRBJ2-5|.|.|TRBV5-6
CASSLAGRIQETQYF
TGTGCCAGCAGCTTGGCGGGGAGGATACAAGAGACCCAGTACTTC
>TRBJ2-7|TRBD1|.|TRBV11-1
CASSTTGKGEQYF
TGTGCCAGCAGCACGACAGGGAAGGGCGAGCAGTACTTC
>TRBJ1-3|.|.|TRBV19
CARFVGRPPRFPGNTIYF
TGTGCCAGATTTGTGGGCAGGCCACCGCGATTCCCCGGAAACACCATATATTTT
>TRBJ1-1|.|.|TRBV19
CASTAGGAVVITEAFF
TGTGCCAGTACCGCTGGGGGGGCGGTGGTCATCACTGAAGCTTTCTTT
>TRBJ1-5|.|.|TRBV19
CASSIDRGSNQPQHF
TGTGCCAGTAGTATAGATCGGGGGAGCAATCAGCCCCAGCATTTT
>TRBJ2-5|.|.|TRBV27
CASSLVPDMVETQYF
TGTGCCAGCAGTTTAGTCCCCGATATGGTGGAGACCCAGTACTTC
>TRBJ2-5|.|.|TRBV18
CASSPSADETQYF
TGTGCCAGCTCACCTTCAGCAGATGAGACCCAGTACTTC
>TRBJ2-3|.|.|TRBV28
CASVAGQTDTQYF
TGTGCCAGTGTCGCGGGACAGACAGATACGCAGTATTTT
>TRBJ1-2|.|.|TRBV27
CASLHISGFYGYTF
TGTGCCAGTCTTCACATCTCCGGGTTTTATGGCTACACCTTC
>TRBJ2-3|.|.|TRBV13
CASSLVGGFTDTQYF
TGTGCCAGCAGCTTAGTGGGCGGATTCACAGATACGCAGTATTTT
>TRBJ1-5|TRBD1|.|TRBV7-2
CASSWGQSNQPQHF
TGTGCCAGCAGCTGGGGACAGAGCAATCAGCCCCAGCATTTT
>TRBJ1-2|TRBD1|.|TRBV7-2
CAHRGGDNYGYTF
TGTGCTCACAGGGGGGGAGATAACTATGGCTACACCTTC
>TRBJ1-1|TRBD1|few|TRBV19
CVPERGQTASEAFF
TGTGTCCCAGAGAGGGGACAGACCGCGAGCGAGGCTTTCTTT
>TRBJ1-3|TRBD1|.|TRBV5-6
CASSLPRDRLALGNTIYF
TGTGCCAGCAGCTTACCGCGGGACAGGTTGGCTTTGGGGAACACCATATATTTT
>TRBJ2-3|.|.|TRBV29-1
CSVGLKGTDTQYF
TGCAGCGTTGGCCTCAAGGGAACAGATACGCAGTATTTT
>TRBJ1-1|.|.|TRBV6-1
CASRRVGNTEAFF
TGTGCCAGCAGGAGGGTAGGGAACACTGAAGCTTTCTTT
>TRBJ1-3|.|.|TRBV4-1
CASSQETVPGNTIYF
TGCGCCAGCAGCCAAGAGACAGTACCTGGAAACACCATATATTTT
>TRBJ2-5|.|.|TRBV11-2
CASSPSPRGIQETQYF
TGTGCCAGCAGCCCCTCCCCCAGGGGTATTCAAGAGACCCAGTACTTC
>TRBJ2-2|.|once|TRBV7-7
CASSPDRLKGGELFF
TGTGCTAGCAGCCCCGATCGCCTAAAGGGCGGGGAGCTGTTTTTT
>TRBJ2-3|.|once|TRBV6-6
CASSKGLISTDTQYF
TGTGCCAGCAGCAAAGGACTGATTAGCACAGATACGCAGTATTTT
>TRBJ2-7|.|.|TRBV7-9
CASRPGTVYEQYF
TGTGCCAGCAGGCCCGGGACTGTCTACGAGCAGTACTTC
>TRBJ1-5|TRBD1|.|TRBV5-1
CASSLGTGGEQPQHF
TGCGCCAGCAGCTTGGGGACAGGGGGTGAACAGCCCCAGCATTTT
>TRBJ1-6|TRBD1|once|TRBV7-8
CASSLAELQGNSPLHF
TGTGCCAGCAGCTTAGCTGAGTTACAGGGGAATTCACCCCTCCACTTT
>TRBJ2-7|.|once|TRBV28
CASGLLGSYEQYF
TGTGCCAGCGGACTTCTGGGCTCCTACGAGCAGTACTTC
>TRBJ2-2|.|.|TRBV9
CASSVAAANTGELFF
TGTGCCAGCAGCGTAGCGGCAGCGAACACCGGGGAGCTGTTTTTT
>TRBJ1-5|.|.|TRBV29-1
CSVGQRGDQPQHF
TGCAGCGTGGGTCAGCGGGGGGATCAGCCCCAGCATTTT
>TRBJ1-2|.|.|TRBV7-2
CASSLSVSDSPNYGYTF
TGTGCCAGCAGCTTAAGTGTCTCGGACAGCCCTAACTATGGCTACACCTTC
>TRBJ1-2|.|.|TRBV7-9
CASSALGVPLLYGYTF
TGTGCCAGCAGCGCCCTGGGGGTCCCCCTACTATATGGCTACACCTTC